This paragraph reports one TCR beta chain. This clonotype was detected ten times or more. Its antigen is unknown. Per-base quality was not reported, and no clone a single base away is much larger than it. The junction carries 10 bases between V and J, which are trimmed by 3 bases and 6 bases respectively. CDR1 SGHRS and CDR2 YFSETQ were looked up in the germline V gene. The CDR3 runs 13 amino acids, cysteine and phenylalanine included. Only CDR3 DNA remains: 39 bases, in frame from the first base. These data belong to a study of patients and donors after allogeneic stem cell transplantation (TCRdb year 2020). The library was generated by RT-PCR. Sequencing was carried out with a NextSeq 550. The public reads were quality trimmed at Q25 with fastp and then assembled into clones with MiXCR by TCRdb, keeping productive beta chains. When rows share a CDR3 protein, they turn into one entry using the most common DNA and genes. The sample table holds approximately 24,000 distinct CDR3 sequences, of which around 40% were seen once. The ten largest clones take up 65% to 85% of the sample.

Sequencing was performed on blood, either unsorted or a sorted T cell fraction (not recorded which). In this chain, TRBV5-1 is recombined with TRBJ2-1; the D gene remains uncertain. This clonotype originated in a human donor who was either an allogeneic HSCT recipient or a stem cell or donor lymphocyte infusion donor (not recorded which). It is not recorded whose cells these are; they may come from a transplant donor. CDR3 region: CASSCDNCNEQFF. Here is the DNA: TGCGCCAGCAGCTGCGACAACTGCAATGAGCAGTTCTTC. Reference TRBV5-1 and TRBJ2-1 genes cover what lies past the CDR3, so the full variable domain is KAGVTQTPRYLIKTRGQQVTLSCSPISGHRSVSWYQQTPGQGLQFLFEYFSETQRNKGNFPGRFSGRQFSNSRSEMNVSTLELGDSALYLCASSCDNCNEQFFGPGTRLTVL.